The TCR beta chain under discussion was sequenced for a study of metastatic and nonmetastatic thyroid tumors. The CDR3 spans 15 residues. V shed 5 bases and J shed 9 bases, with 17 bases lying between them. CDR1 and CDR2 (germline): MNHNS, SASEGT. None of the patients had undergone any treatment ahead of thyroid surgery. Many counts were recorded for this clone. Original processing methods: Variation in CDR3 across clinicopathological groups served as the basis for constructing a distant-metastasis classifier in papillary thyroid cancer. TCRdb reprocessed the PCR reads using MiXCR. V and J calls and clone size were set by TCRdb, not the authors. This table holds about 92,000 clones, under 15% found once.

This receptor was taken from a female donor with papillary thyroid cancer or a benign thyroid nodule (not recorded which). Some clones in this sample may be carry-over from other donors' samples. The chain links TRBV6-1 to TRBJ1-6; D is uncertain. The sample consisted of blood. In DNA, the CDR3 is TGTGCCAGCAGTTCGGGCGACCCGCGGACTTCACCCCTCCACTTT. As protein: CASSSGDPRTSPLHF.